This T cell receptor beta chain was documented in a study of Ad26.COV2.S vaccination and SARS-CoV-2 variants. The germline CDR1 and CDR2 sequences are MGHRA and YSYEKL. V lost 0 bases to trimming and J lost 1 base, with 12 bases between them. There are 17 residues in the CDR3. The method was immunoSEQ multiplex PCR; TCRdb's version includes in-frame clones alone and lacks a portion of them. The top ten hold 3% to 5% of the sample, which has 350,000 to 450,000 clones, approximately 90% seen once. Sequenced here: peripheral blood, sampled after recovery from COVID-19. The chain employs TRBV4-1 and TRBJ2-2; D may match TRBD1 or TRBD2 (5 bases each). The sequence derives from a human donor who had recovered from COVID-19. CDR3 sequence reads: CASSQEGTNRNTGELFF. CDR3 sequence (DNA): TGCGCCAGCAGCCAAGAAGGGACCAACCGGAACACCGGGGAGCTGTTTTTT.